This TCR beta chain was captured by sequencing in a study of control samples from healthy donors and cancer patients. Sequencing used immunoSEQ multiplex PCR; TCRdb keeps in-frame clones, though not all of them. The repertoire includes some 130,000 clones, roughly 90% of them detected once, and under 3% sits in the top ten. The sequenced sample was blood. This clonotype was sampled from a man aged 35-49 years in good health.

The CDR3 sequence: CASTETSGLREQYF. The CDR3 nucleotides read TGTGCCAGCACCGAGACTAGCGGCCTACGTGAGCAGTACTTC. The chain links TRBV2 to TRBJ2-7, with TRBD2 matching over 9 bases. This CDR3 contains 14 residues. V shed 7 bases and J 7 bases; nucleotides not matched to a gene: 11. CDR1 SNHLY and CDR2 FYNNEI come from the germline V gene.